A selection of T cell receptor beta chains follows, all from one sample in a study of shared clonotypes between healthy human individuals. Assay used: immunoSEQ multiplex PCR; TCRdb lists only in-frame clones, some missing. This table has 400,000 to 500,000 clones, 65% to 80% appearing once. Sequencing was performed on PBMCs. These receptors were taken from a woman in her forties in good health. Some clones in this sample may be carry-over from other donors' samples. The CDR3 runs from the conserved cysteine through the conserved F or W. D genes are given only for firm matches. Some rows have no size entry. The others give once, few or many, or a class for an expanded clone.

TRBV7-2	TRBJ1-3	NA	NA	TGTGCCAGCAGCTTAGATTTGGGACAACCGTCCTCTGGAAACACCATATATTTT	CASSLDLGQPSSGNTIYF
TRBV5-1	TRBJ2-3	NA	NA	TGCGCCAGCAGCTTGTTTCTAGATGCAGATACGCAGTATTTT	CASSLFLDADTQYF
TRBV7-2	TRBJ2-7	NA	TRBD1	TGTGCCAGCAGCTACACAGGGGGCGGCGACGAGCAGTACTTC	CASSYTGGGDEQYF
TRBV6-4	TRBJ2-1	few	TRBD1	TGTGCCAGCAGTGACTCAGGGGGCGCCTACAATGAGCAGTTCTTC	CASSDSGGAYNEQFF
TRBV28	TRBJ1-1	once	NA	TGTGCCAGCAGCGCAGGGAGCAGAGACACTGAAGCTTTCTTT	CASSAGSRDTEAFF
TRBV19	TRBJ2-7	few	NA	TGTGCCACTCGTGCAGAGCCAAGCTACGAGCAGTACTTC	CATRAEPSYEQYF
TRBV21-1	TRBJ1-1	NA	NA	TGTGCCAGGTCGCGCATGAGGGCTTTCTTT	CARSRMRAFF
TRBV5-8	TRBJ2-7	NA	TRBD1	TGTGCCAGCAGCCACAGGGACAGGCCTCAAGGCTACGAGCAGTACTTC	CASSHRDRPQGYEQYF
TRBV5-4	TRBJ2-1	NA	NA	TGTGCCAGCAGCTTGGGTGGGGGGTTATGGAGCGACGAGCAGTTCTTC	CASSLGGGLWSDEQFF
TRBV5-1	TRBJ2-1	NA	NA	TGCGCCAGCAGCTTTTCCGGTTTGGGGGAGAGGAATGAGCAGTTCTTC	CASSFSGLGERNEQFF
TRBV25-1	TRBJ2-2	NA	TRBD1	TGTGCCAGCGGAAGGACAGGGGAAGGCACCGGGGAACTGTTTTTT	CASGRTGEGTGELFF
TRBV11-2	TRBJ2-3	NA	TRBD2	TGTGCCAGCAGCTTAAATCTGGCGGGAGGGGGTATAGATACGCAGTATTTT	CASSLNLAGGGIDTQYF
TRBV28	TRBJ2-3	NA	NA	TGTGCCAGCGGGAGGCCCAGCACAGATACGCAGTATTTT	CASGRPSTDTQYF
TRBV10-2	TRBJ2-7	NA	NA	TGCGCCAGCAGTGAATCCACTCCAAATCAGGGGTACGAGCAGTACTTC	CASSESTPNQGYEQYF
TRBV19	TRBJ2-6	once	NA	TGTGCCAGTTTACTTTCTGGGGCCAACGTCCTGACTTTC	CASLLSGANVLTF
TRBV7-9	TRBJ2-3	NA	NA	TGTGCCAGCAGCTACAGGGAGGTGGATACGCAGTATTTT	CASSYREVDTQYF
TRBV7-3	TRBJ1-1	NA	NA	TGTGCCAGCAGCCCTGATGGGGGGAACACTGAAGCTTTCTTT	CASSPDGGNTEAFF
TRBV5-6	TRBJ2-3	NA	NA	TGTGCCAGCAGCTTGGGGGCTCACACAGATACGCAGTATTTT	CASSLGAHTDTQYF
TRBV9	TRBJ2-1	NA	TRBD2	TGTGCCAGCAGCCCCCAAGCGGGAGTCTACAATGAGCAGTTCTTC	CASSPQAGVYNEQFF
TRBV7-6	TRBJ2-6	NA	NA	TGTGCCAGCAGCGTTATTCCACAAAGTCGGGCCAACGTCCTGACTTTC	CASSVIPQSRANVLTF
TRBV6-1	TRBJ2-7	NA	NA	TGTGCCAGCAGACCCCCATTGCGGGAATACTACGAGCAGTACTTC	CASRPPLREYYEQYF
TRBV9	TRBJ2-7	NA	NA	TGTGCCAGCAGCGAGGACAGCGCCTACGAGCAGTACTTC	CASSEDSAYEQYF
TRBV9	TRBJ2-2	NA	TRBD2	TGTGCCAGCAGAAAACTAGCGGGGGACACCGGGGAGCTGTTTTTT	CASRKLAGDTGELFF
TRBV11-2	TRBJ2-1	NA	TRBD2	TGTGCCAGCAGCTTAAGAAGCGGGAGGTACAATGAGCAGTTCTTC	CASSLRSGRYNEQFF
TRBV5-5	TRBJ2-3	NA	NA	TGTGCCAGCAGCTATTATAATGCAGATACGCAGTATTTT	CASSYYNADTQYF
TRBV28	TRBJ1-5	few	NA	TGTGCCAGCAGTTTTCCGGGTACCAGCAATCAGCCCCAGCATTTT	CASSFPGTSNQPQHF
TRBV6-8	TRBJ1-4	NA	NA	TGTGCCAGCAGGGTTGATGAAAAACTGTTTTTT	CASRVDEKLFF
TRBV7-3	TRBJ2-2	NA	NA	TGTGCCAGCACCGAGGGCGGGGCGAACACCGGGGAGCTGTTTTTT	CASTEGGANTGELFF
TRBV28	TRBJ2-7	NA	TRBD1	TGTGCCAGCAGTTTAAATCAAGGACAGGGCTACGAGCAGTACTTC	CASSLNQGQGYEQYF
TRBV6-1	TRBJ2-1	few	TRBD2	TGTGCCAGCACAACCAGCGGGAGGGTAAACAATGAGCAGTTCTTC	CASTTSGRVNNEQFF